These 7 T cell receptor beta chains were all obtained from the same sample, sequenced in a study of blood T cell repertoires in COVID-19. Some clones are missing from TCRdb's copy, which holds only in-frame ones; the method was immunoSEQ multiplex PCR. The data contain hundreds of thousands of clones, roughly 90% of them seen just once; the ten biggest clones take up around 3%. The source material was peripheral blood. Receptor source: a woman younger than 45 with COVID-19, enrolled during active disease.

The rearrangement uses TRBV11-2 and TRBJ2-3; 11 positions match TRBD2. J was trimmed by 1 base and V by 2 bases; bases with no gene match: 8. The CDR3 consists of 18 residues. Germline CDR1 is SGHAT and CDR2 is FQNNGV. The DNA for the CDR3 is TGTGCCAGCAGCTTACTGGTAACTAGCGGGGGTCGCACAGATACGCAGTATTTT. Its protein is CASSLLVTSGGRTDTQYF. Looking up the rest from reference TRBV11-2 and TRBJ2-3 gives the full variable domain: EAGVAQSPRYKIIEKRQSVAFWCNPISGHATLYWYQQILGQGPKLLIQFQNNGVVDDSQLPKDRFSAERLKGVDSTLKIQPAKLEDSAVYLCASSLLVTSGGRTDTQYFGPGTRLTVL.

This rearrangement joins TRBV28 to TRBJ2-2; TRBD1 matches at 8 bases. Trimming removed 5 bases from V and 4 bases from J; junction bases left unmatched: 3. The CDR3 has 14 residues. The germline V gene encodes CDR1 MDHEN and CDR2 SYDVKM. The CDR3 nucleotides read TGTGCCAGCAGTAACAGGGGGGTCACCGGGGAGCTGTTTTTT. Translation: CASSNRGVTGELFF. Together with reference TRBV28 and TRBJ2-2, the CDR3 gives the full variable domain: DVKVTQSSRYLVKRTGEKVFLECVQDMDHENMFWYRQDPGLGLRLIYFSYDVKMKEKGDIPEGYSVSREKKERFSLILESASTNQTSMYLCASSNRGVTGELFFGEGSRLTVL.

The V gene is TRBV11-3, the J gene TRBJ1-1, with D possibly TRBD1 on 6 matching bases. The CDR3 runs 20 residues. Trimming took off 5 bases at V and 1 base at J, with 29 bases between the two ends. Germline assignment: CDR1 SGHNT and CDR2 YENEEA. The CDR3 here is CASSPGGVFRDTKKNTEAFF. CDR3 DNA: TGTGCCAGCAGCCCAGGCGGTGTCTTTCGGGACACAAAAAAGAACACTGAAGCTTTCTTT.

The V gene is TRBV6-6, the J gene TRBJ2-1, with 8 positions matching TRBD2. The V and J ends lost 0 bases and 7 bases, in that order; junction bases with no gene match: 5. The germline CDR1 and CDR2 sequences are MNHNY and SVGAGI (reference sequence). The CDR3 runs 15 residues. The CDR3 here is CASSYSGTRWNEQFF. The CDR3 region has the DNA TGTGCCAGCAGTTACTCGGGGACTAGGTGGAATGAGCAGTTCTTC.

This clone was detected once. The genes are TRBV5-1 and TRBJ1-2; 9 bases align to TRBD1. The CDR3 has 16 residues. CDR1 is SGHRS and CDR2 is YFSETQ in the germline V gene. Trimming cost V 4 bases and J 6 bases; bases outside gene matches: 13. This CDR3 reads CASSSTSGQGFHGYTF. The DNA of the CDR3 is TGCGCCAGCAGCAGCACGTCGGGACAGGGTTTTCATGGCTACACCTTC.

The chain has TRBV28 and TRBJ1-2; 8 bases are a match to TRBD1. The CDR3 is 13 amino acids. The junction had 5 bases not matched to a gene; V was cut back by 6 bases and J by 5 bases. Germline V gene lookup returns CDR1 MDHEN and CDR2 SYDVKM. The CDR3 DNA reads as TGTGCCAGCAGGGCGACAGGGGTGTATGGCTACACCTTC. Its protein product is CASRATGVYGYTF.

CDR3 in amino acids: CASSLWFYSGQGREAFF. The CDR3 nucleotides are TGTGCCAGCAGTTTATGGTTCTACTCGGGACAGGGCCGCGAAGCTTTCTTT. This sequence joins TRBV28 and TRBJ1-1; 9 bases match TRBD1. Trimming removed 0 bases from V and 8 bases from J; junction bases left unmatched: 13. The CDR3 extends over 17 amino acids. Germline CDR1 MDHEN, CDR2 SYDVKM.